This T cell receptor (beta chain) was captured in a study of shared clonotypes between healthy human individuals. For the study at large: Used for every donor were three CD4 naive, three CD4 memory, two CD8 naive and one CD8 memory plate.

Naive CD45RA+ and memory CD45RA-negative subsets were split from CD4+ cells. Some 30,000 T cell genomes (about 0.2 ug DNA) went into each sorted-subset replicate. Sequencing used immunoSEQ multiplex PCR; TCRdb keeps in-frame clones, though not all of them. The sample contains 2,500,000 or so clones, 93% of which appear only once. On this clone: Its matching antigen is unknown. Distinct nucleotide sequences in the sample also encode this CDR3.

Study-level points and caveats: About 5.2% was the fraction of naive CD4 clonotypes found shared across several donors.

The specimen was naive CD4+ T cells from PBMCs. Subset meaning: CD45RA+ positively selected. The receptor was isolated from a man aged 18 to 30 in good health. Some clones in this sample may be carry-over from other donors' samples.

The CDR3 region is CASSLGTGANQPQHF. The CDR3 DNA sequence: TGTGCCAGCAGCTTGGGGACAGGGGCCAATCAGCCCCAGCATTTT. This chain connects TRBV5-4 to TRBJ1-5; TRBD1 matches 9 bases. The CDR3 length is 15 residues. Per germline, CDR1 SGHNT and CDR2 YYREEE (reference sequence). V lost 0 bases and J lost 3; bases outside the gene matches: 1.